The text below deals with one T cell receptor (beta chain). The source of the sample is a study of technical replicates of blood from a few donors. Germline V gene sequence: CDR1 SGHNT, CDR2 YYREEE (reference sequence). Trimming stripped 0 bases from V and 7 bases from J, with 13 bases between. The CDR3 totals 14 residues. Sequencing used immunoSEQ multiplex PCR; TCRdb keeps in-frame clones, though not all of them. The data contain around 29,000 clones, more than 80% of them singletons. The rearrangement links TRBV5-4 to TRBJ1-1; D gene unclear. This receptor was taken from a human donor in good health. Some clones in this sample may be carry-over from other donors' samples. Sequenced input: PBMCs. CDR3: CASSLAQPGIEAFF. DNA of the CDR3: TGTGCCAGCAGCTTGGCCCAACCGGGTATTGAAGCTTTCTTT.